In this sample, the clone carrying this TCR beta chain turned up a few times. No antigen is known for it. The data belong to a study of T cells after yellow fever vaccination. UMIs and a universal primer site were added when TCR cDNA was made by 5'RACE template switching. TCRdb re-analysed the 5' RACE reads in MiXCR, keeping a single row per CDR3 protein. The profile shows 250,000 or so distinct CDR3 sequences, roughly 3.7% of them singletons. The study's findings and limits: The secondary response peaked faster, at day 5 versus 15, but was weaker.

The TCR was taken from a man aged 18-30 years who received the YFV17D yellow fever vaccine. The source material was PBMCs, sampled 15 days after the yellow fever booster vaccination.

The CDR3 DNA reads as TGCAGTGCTACTATAGGTGGCGGGGCCGCAAATGAGCAGTTCTTC. Translation: CSATIGGGAANEQFF. The gene calls are TRBV20-1 and TRBJ2-1; D might be TRBD2 (6 bases). Germline CDR1 and CDR2: DFQATT and SNEGSKA (reference sequence). The V gene lost 4 bases and the J gene lost 7 bases, with 20 bases spanning the gap. The CDR3 length is 15 residues.